The 14 T cell receptor beta chains below were found in one sample sequenced in a study of somatic mutations in cytotoxic T cells in rheumatoid arthritis. This table comes from immunoSEQ multiplex PCR, and its TCRdb copy is limited to in-frame clones, with some not included. The table has roughly 23,000 clones, around 75% seen once. Sequenced: CD8+ T cells sorted from blood. Receptors originate from an adult with rheumatoid arthritis.

This clone was seen once. The chain employs TRBV4-2 and TRBJ1-1; TRBD1 agrees at 9 bases. Trimming took 5 bases from V and 1 from J; bases not matched to a gene: 5. The germline V gene has CDR1 LGHNA and CDR2 YNFKEQ. This CDR3 has 15 amino acids. CDR3 coding DNA: TGTGCCAGCAGCATCCGGGACAGGGAGAACACTGAAGCTTTCTTT. It codes for CASSIRDRENTEAFF.

The rearrangement joins TRBV7-9 to TRBJ2-3; unclear D gene. V lost 5 bases to trimming and J lost 6 bases, with 18 bases between them. CDR3 size: 15 residues. Germline V gene data show CDR1 as SEHNR and CDR2 as FQNEAQ (reference sequence). The CDR3 sequence is CASSLSPLRKDTQYF. CDR3 nucleotide sequence: TGTGCCAGCAGCCTATCCCCTTTGAGGAAGGATACGCAGTATTTT.

This clone came up once. The chain combines TRBV11-2 with TRBJ2-7, with 8 bases that match TRBD1. J lost 1 base, V lost 5 bases, and 7 bases had no gene match. The germline CDR1 and CDR2 sequences are SGHAT and FQNNGV. The CDR3 is made up of 15 amino acids. The CDR3 coding sequence is TGTGCCAGCAGCCGCTGGGGACAGGTATCCTACGAGCAGTACTTC. Translation gives CASSRWGQVSYEQYF.

V is TRBV19 and J is TRBJ1-1; D ambiguous. The CDR3 is 12 residues long. Looked up from germline, CDR1 is LNHDA and CDR2 is SQIVND (reference sequence). V was trimmed by 3 bases and J by 5 bases, leaving 7 bases between them. CDR3 region: CASSIGRTEAFF. CDR3 nucleotides: TGTGCCAGTAGTATTGGGAGGACTGAAGCTTTCTTT.

The gene calls are TRBV7-8 and TRBJ2-6; 8 nucleotides line up with TRBD2. The CDR3 has 19 residues. Germline V gene data show CDR1 as SGHVS and CDR2 as FQNEAQ. The V segment lost 1 base and the J segment 0 bases; nucleotides outside the gene matches: 8. The CDR3 DNA is TGTGCCAGCAGCTTAGGATCGGGACTAGTATACTCTGGGGCCAACGTCCTGACTTTC. Encoded protein: CASSLGSGLVYSGANVLTF.

The chain links TRBV6-4 to TRBJ2-7; a weak D match, TRBD2 (5 bases). The CDR3 is 16 residues long. Germline V gene sequence: CDR1 MRHNA, CDR2 SNTAGT. V was trimmed by 6 bases and J by 1 base, leaving 19 bases between them. The CDR3 sequence: CASSERFNGGSYEQYF. The CDR3 region has the DNA TGTGCCAGCAGCGAGAGATTCAACGGCGGGTCCTACGAGCAGTACTTC.

The rearrangement joins TRBV11-2 to TRBJ2-1; TRBD1 might be the D (5 bases). This CDR3 is 15 amino acids long. CDR1 and CDR2 (germline): SGHAT, FQNNGV. The V end lost 4 bases, the J end lost 2 bases, and 12 bases lay between the germline ends. In nucleotides, the CDR3 is TGTGCCAGCAGCTCTAGATGGGGCCCCTACAATGAGCAGTTCTTC. Its translation is CASSSRWGPYNEQFF.

The V call is TRBV5-4, the J call TRBJ1-1, with TRBD1 matching over 9 bases. The V gene end was trimmed by 2 bases and the J gene end by 4 bases; junction bases not matched to a gene: 9. The CDR3 length is 16 residues. Germline CDR1 is SGHNT and CDR2 is YYREEE (reference sequence). CDR3 sequence: CASSLDRGMLATEAFF. DNA for the CDR3: TGTGCCAGCAGCTTAGACAGGGGGATGTTGGCCACTGAAGCTTTCTTT.

This clone was counted a few times. The chain links TRBV7-9 to TRBJ1-2, with 10 bases lining up with TRBD1. CDR1 and CDR2 from the germline V gene are SEHNR and FQNEAQ (reference sequence). This CDR3 spans 13 amino acids. V lost 5 bases, J lost 8 bases, and 5 bases stayed unmatched. CDR3 sequence reads: CASSLGQGGGYTF. In nucleotides, the CDR3 is TGTGCCAGCAGCCTAGGACAGGGGGGAGGCTACACCTTC.

The genes are TRBV10-1 and TRBJ2-3; unclear D gene. The V end was cut by 4 bases, the J end by 6 bases, with 14 bases between. From germline, CDR1 is WNHNN and CDR2 SYGVQD (reference sequence). The CDR3 extends over 14 amino acids. The CDR3 DNA is TGCGCCAGCAGTGTCGAAGGAGAATTCGATACGCAGTATTTT. Protein product: CASSVEGEFDTQYF.

V is TRBV15 and J is TRBJ2-2; the D gene could be TRBD1 or TRBD2 (5 bases each). V dropped 4 bases and J dropped 6 bases, with 12 bases sitting between them. Germline CDR1 reads LNHNV; CDR2 reads YYDKDF (reference sequence). CDR3 size: 14 residues. The CDR3 protein is CATSIKRGSGELFF. The CDR3 region has the DNA TGTGCCACCAGCATTAAGAGGGGATCCGGGGAGCTGTTTTTT.

The gene calls are TRBV4-1 and TRBJ1-5; 10 bases map to TRBD1. J lost 3 bases, V lost 4 bases, and 6 bases had no gene match. The germline V gene encodes CDR1 MGHRA and CDR2 YSYEKL. The CDR3 contains 16 residues. The CDR3 DNA sequence: TGCGCCAGCAGCCTAAGGACAGGGGGGACCAATCAGCCCCAGCATTTT. Translation: CASSLRTGGTNQPQHF.

This clone has just a few counts. The rearrangement uses TRBV5-4 and TRBJ1-5, with D tentatively TRBD1 (6 bases). The CDR3 extends over 14 amino acids. The ends were cut back, 0 bases at V and 6 bases at J, with 10 bases in the middle. Germline V gene data show CDR1 as SGHNT and CDR2 as YYREEE (reference sequence). The CDR3 nucleotides read TGTGCCAGCAGCTTGGACAGGGAGATTCAGCCCCAGCATTTT. This translates into CASSLDREIQPQHF.

The rearrangement links TRBV7-9 to TRBJ1-2; possibly TRBD1 for D (5 bases). Germline assignment: CDR1 SEHNR and CDR2 FQNEAQ (reference sequence). There are 15 residues in the CDR3. Trimming took off 5 bases at V and 7 bases at J, with 20 bases between the two ends. The CDR3 loop is CASSPTYRFAAGYTF. CDR3 nucleotide sequence: TGTGCCAGCAGCCCCACTTACAGGTTCGCTGCTGGCTACACCTTC.